These T cell receptor beta chains were read from a single sample in a study of blood T cell repertoires in COVID-19. Sequencing used immunoSEQ multiplex PCR; TCRdb keeps in-frame clones, though not all of them. This table has 360,000 or so clones, around 89% appearing once. What was sequenced was peripheral blood. These receptors were obtained from a man between 18 and 35 years old with active or convalescent COVID-19. The CDR3 runs from the conserved cysteine through the conserved F or W. A D gene is named only where the DNA matches it firmly. Clone size appears in some rows only: once, few, many, or a class for an expanded clone.

>.|TRBJ2-5|TRBD2|TRBV11-2
TGTGCCAGCAGCTTAGAGGCTAGCGGAGGGGTCCGGGGAGAAGAGACCCAGTACTTC
CASSLEASGGVRGEETQYF
>.|TRBJ2-5|.|TRBV5-1
TGCGCCAGCAGCGGTACAGGGAAAGGGGGACAAGAGACCCAGTACTTC
CASSGTGKGGQETQYF
>.|TRBJ1-5|.|TRBV30
TGTGCCTGGAGCGGTCAGCGGGATCAGCCCCAGCATTTT
CAWSGQRDQPQHF
>few|TRBJ1-3|TRBD1|TRBV27
TGTGCCAGCAGTAGGGACAGGAGCTCTGGAAACACCATATATTTT
CASSRDRSSGNTIYF
>once|TRBJ1-3|TRBD1|TRBV15
TGTGCCACCAGCAGGGGACAGGGACTCGAAGGAAACACCATATATTTT
CATSRGQGLEGNTIYF
>.|TRBJ1-2|.|TRBV5-8
TGTGCCAGCAGCTTGGATTGGAGATATGGCTACACCTTC
CASSLDWRYGYTF
>once|TRBJ2-1|.|TRBV21-1
TGTGCCAGCAGCAAACGCAGGGGCCCCAATGAGCAGTTCTTC
CASSKRRGPNEQFF
>.|TRBJ2-2|.|TRBV7-2
TGTGCCAGCAGCTTAAACAGGGTGCGAGGGGAGCTGTTTTTT
CASSLNRVRGELFF
>.|TRBJ2-7|TRBD1|TRBV2
TGTGCCAGCAGGCCCCGACAGGGTGAGGGATACGAGCAGTACTTC
CASRPRQGEGYEQYF
>.|TRBJ2-5|TRBD2|TRBV3-1/TRBV3-2
TGTGCCAGCAGCCAAGGGCTTAGCGGGGGGGCGGAGACCCAGTACTTC
CASSQGLSGGAETQYF
>.|TRBJ1-1|TRBD1|TRBV28
TGTGCCAGCAGTCCCCGAGCAGGGACAGGGGGAAACACTGAAGCTTTCTTT
CASSPRAGTGGNTEAFF
>.|TRBJ1-2|TRBD1|TRBV7-2
TGTGCCAGCAGCCCGCGGACAGGGGGAGCCTATGGCTACACCTTC
CASSPRTGGAYGYTF
>.|TRBJ2-7|TRBD1|TRBV15
TGTGCCACCAGCAGAGACGGACAGGGTTTCTACGAGCAGTACTTC
CATSRDGQGFYEQYF
>.|TRBJ1-1|.|TRBV9
TGTGCCAGCAGCCCCCGACCTGAGGAGGACACTGAAGCTTTCTTT
CASSPRPEEDTEAFF
>.|TRBJ1-2|TRBD1|TRBV28
TGTGCCAGCAGGTACCTAGGGGACAGCGTCTATGGCTACACCTTC
CASRYLGDSVYGYTF
>.|TRBJ2-4|.|TRBV27
TGTGCCAGCAGTTTAGGGGGGGGGCAGGTTCAGTACTTC
CASSLGGGQVQYF
>few|TRBJ1-6|.|TRBV11-2
TGTGCCAGCACCACAGTCGGGGGGATGATATCACCCCTCCACTTT
CASTTVGGMISPLHF
>.|TRBJ1-5|TRBD1|TRBV6-6
TGTGCCAGCAGTTACCCGCAGGGGGACCAGCCCCAGCATTTT
CASSYPQGDQPQHF
>.|TRBJ2-2|.|TRBV5-1
TGCGCCAGCAGCTTGGGGGCGCCGGACACCGGGGAGCTGTTTTTT
CASSLGAPDTGELFF
>.|TRBJ2-7|.|TRBV30
TGTGCCTGGAGCGGGAGAGGAGACGAGCAGTACTTC
CAWSGRGDEQYF
>.|TRBJ2-7|TRBD1|TRBV19
TGTGCCAGTAGTACCAGGGGGAACTACGAGCAGTACTTC
CASSTRGNYEQYF
>.|TRBJ1-1|.|TRBV12-3/TRBV12-4
TGTGCCAGCAGTTTTTGGCGGACTGAAGCTTTCTTT
CASSFWRTEAFF
>.|TRBJ2-2|.|TRBV7-2
TGTGCCAGCAGCTCTAGAGGGGGGGGTCCCTACACCGGGGAGCTGTTTTTT
CASSSRGGGPYTGELFF
>.|TRBJ1-3|TRBD1|TRBV5-5
TGTGCCAGCAGGAGATGGACAGGGGGAAACACCATATATTTT
CASRRWTGGNTIYF
>.|TRBJ2-7|TRBD2|TRBV6-5
TGTGCCAGTAAACTAGCGGACGAGCAGTACTTC
CASKLADEQYF
>.|TRBJ1-5|.|TRBV7-2
TGTGCCAGCAGCTTAGCAAAGGGGAATCAGCCCCAGCATTTT
CASSLAKGNQPQHF
>few|TRBJ1-2|.|TRBV11-2
TGTGCCAGCAGCTTACCGGGGGGGCGCGAGGGCTACACCTTC
CASSLPGGREGYTF
>.|TRBJ1-4|TRBD1|TRBV5-4
TGTGCCAGCAGCGAGGACAGGGACCTAGGTGAAAAACTGTTTTTT
CASSEDRDLGEKLFF
>.|TRBJ1-6|.|TRBV15
TGTGCCACCAGCAGAGAAATCGGGGGACTCCTAACTAATTCACCCCTCCACTTT
CATSREIGGLLTNSPLHF
>.|TRBJ1-1|.|TRBV15
TGTGCCACCAGCAGAAACCGCCAGGAGGATTACGCTTTCTTT
CATSRNRQEDYAFF
>many|TRBJ2-7|TRBD2|TRBV2
TGTGCCAGCAGCGAGACTAGCGGGAGCTCCTACGAGCAGTACTTC
CASSETSGSSYEQYF
>.|TRBJ1-1|TRBD1|TRBV19
TGTGCCGCCAAGGACAGGGGAACTGAAGCTTTCTTT
CAAKDRGTEAFF
>.|TRBJ1-5|.|TRBV4-2
TGTGCCAGCAGCCAAGTGTACCTTAAAGACTCTAGCAATCAGCCCCAGCATTTT
CASSQVYLKDSSNQPQHF
>.|TRBJ1-5|.|TRBV28
TGTGCCCCCTCGGCGGGCGTGCATCAGCCCCAGCATTTT
CAPSAGVHQPQHF
>.|TRBJ1-2|.|TRBV6-5
TGTGCCAGCAGCCTCGTCGGTCAGGCCGCCTTTAGCTACACCTTC
CASSLVGQAAFSYTF
>.|TRBJ2-2|TRBD1|TRBV4-3
TGCGCCAGCAGAGACAGGGGTTGGACCGGGGAGCTGTTTTTT
CASRDRGWTGELFF
>once|TRBJ1-1|TRBD1|TRBV5-5
TGTGCCAGCAGCGGGGGGACAGGGAGTTTCTTT
CASSGGTGSFF
>.|TRBJ2-5|TRBD2|TRBV20-1
TGCAGTGCTAGTGATAGCGGGGGGCCAAGGACCCAGTACTTC
CSASDSGGPRTQYF
>.|TRBJ1-2|TRBD1|TRBV24-1
TGTGCCACCAGTTTAGGGGGGACAGGAGGTCCCCGGGGCTACACCTTC
CATSLGGTGGPRGYTF
>.|TRBJ1-2|TRBD1|TRBV4-3
TGCGCCAGCAGCCCGACAGGGTTGAACTATGGCTACACCTTC
CASSPTGLNYGYTF
>.|TRBJ2-7|.|TRBV6-5
TGTGCCAGCAGTTACGCGGCTAGCTACGAGCAGTACTTC
CASSYAASYEQYF
>.|TRBJ1-1|.|TRBV7-9
TGTGCCAGCAGCTTAGTAGGGGTTAGCACTGAAGCTTTCTTT
CASSLVGVSTEAFF
>.|TRBJ1-2|TRBD1|TRBV28
TGTGCCAGCAGTGAACGACAGGGGACGAAAGGCTACACCTTC
CASSERQGTKGYTF
>.|TRBJ1-1|TRBD1|TRBV14
TGTGCCAGCAGCCAAGGGACAGGGGGATTTGACACTGAAGCTTTCTTT
CASSQGTGGFDTEAFF
>once|TRBJ1-1|TRBD1|TRBV29-1
TGCAGCGTTGAAGATCGGGGACAGGGGTCGAACACTGAAGCTTTCTTT
CSVEDRGQGSNTEAFF
>large|TRBJ1-2|.|TRBV7-9
TGTGCCAGCAGCCCAGTTGGGCTTGATGGCTACACCTTC
CASSPVGLDGYTF
>.|TRBJ2-5|TRBD2|TRBV5-1
TGCGCCAGACAAGCGGGAGTCCTCCAAGAGACCCAGTACTTC
CARQAGVLQETQYF
>few|TRBJ2-2|.|TRBV6-5
TGTGCCAGCAGGCTATCGTGGCGGACCGGGGAGCTGTTTTTT
CASRLSWRTGELFF
>.|TRBJ2-1|TRBD1|TRBV15
TGTGCCACCAGCGGGCCTGAGACAGGGTCGGGTGAGCAGTTCTTC
CATSGPETGSGEQFF
>.|TRBJ2-3|TRBD2|TRBV29-1
TGCAGCGTCGGTCCGGGACTACACACAGATACGCAGTATTTT
CSVGPGLHTDTQYF
>.|TRBJ2-1|TRBD2|TRBV19
TGTGCCAGTAGTAGTACTAGCGGCTACAATGAGCAGTTCTTC
CASSSTSGYNEQFF
>.|TRBJ2-1|TRBD2|TRBV19
TGTGCCAGTAGTATCCCCGGGAGGTGGTACAATGAGCAGTTCTTC
CASSIPGRWYNEQFF